This T cell receptor (beta chain) is drawn from a study of CD8 T cells in Susac syndrome. CD8+ and CD4+ T cells taken from blood had their TCR beta sequenced. TEMRA cells were FACS-enriched, unlike CD8+ and CD4+ T cells, which were negatively isolated. V lost 5 bases, J lost 2 bases, and 7 bases stayed unmatched. The CDR3 is 15 residues long. Reverse transcription of 0.5 to 1 ug RNA was carried out with random hexamers. The CDR3 of TCR beta was amplified by immunoSEQ multiplex PCR across 54 Vbeta and 13 Jbeta. TCRdb used MiXCR to reprocess the immunoSEQ multiplex PCR reads, holding one entry per CDR3 protein. Of some 180,000 distinct CDR3 sequences listed, 91% are singletons.

The chain carries TRBV12-3 or TRBV12-4 and TRBJ2-7; 9 nucleotides match TRBD1. The receptor was derived from a human donor with Susac syndrome. The sequencing input was CD4+ T cells from PBMCs. The CDR3 is CASSDGQGITYEQYF. The CDR3 DNA is TGTGCCAGCAGTGACGGACAGGGGATAACCTACGAGCAGTACTTC.